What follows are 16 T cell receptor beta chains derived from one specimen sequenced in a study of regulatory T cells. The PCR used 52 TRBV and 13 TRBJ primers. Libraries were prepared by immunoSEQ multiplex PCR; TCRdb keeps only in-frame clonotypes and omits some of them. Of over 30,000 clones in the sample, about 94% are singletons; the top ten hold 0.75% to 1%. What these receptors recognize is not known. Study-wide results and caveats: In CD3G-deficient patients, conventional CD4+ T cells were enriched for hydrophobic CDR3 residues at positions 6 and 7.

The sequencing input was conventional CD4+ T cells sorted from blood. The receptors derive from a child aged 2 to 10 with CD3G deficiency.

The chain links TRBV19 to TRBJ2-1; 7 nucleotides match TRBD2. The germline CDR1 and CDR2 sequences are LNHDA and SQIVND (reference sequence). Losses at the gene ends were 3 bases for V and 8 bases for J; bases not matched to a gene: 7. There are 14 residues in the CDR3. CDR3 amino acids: CASSIATLADEQFF. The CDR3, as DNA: TGTGCCAGTAGTATCGCAACCCTAGCGGATGAGCAGTTCTTC.

CDR3 DNA: TGTGCCAGCAGTTTGGGGGGGAATGTACATCAGCCCCAGCATTTT. Protein: CASSLGGNVHQPQHF. This chain links TRBV28 with TRBJ1-5; the D gene is possibly TRBD1 (5 bases). This CDR3 spans 15 amino acids. Trimming removed 3 bases at V and 5 bases at J, with 14 bases between. Germline values: CDR1 MDHEN, CDR2 SYDVKM.

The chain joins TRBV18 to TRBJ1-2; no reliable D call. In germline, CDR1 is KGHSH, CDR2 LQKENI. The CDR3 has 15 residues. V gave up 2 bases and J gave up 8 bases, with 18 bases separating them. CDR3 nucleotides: TGTGCCAGCTCACCAAGTTCTGGACCGGGCGGGGGCTACACCTTC. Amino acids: CASSPSSGPGGGYTF.

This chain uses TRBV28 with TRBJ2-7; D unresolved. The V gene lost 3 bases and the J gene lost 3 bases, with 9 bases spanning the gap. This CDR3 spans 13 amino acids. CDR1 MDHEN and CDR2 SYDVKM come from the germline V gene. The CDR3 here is CASSLGKNYEQYF. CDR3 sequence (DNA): TGTGCCAGCAGTTTGGGTAAAAACTACGAGCAGTACTTC.

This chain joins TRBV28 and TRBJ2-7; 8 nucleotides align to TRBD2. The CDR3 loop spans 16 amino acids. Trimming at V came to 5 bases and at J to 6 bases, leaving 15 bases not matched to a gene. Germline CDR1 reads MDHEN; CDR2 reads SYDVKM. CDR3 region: CASSHSGGGVSGEQYF. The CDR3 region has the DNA TGTGCCAGCAGTCACTCGGGGGGGGGCGTATCGGGCGAGCAGTACTTC.

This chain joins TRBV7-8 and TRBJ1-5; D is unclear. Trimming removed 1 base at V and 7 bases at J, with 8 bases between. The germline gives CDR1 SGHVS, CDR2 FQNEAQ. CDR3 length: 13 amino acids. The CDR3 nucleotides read TGTGCCAGCAGCTTAGGCCCGGGACAGCCCCAGCATTTT. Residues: CASSLGPGQPQHF.

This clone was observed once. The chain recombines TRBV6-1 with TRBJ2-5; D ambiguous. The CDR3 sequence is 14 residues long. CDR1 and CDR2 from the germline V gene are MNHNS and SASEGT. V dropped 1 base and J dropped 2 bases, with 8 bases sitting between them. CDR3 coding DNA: TGTGCCAGCAGTGAAGGCCGTATTCAAGAGACCCAGTACTTC. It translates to CASSEGRIQETQYF.

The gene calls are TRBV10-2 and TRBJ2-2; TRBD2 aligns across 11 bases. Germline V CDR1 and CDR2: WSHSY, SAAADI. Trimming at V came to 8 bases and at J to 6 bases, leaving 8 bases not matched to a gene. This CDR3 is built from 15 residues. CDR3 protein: CASASSGRPAGELFF. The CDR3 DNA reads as TGCGCCAGCGCATCTAGCGGGAGGCCGGCCGGGGAGCTGTTTTTT.

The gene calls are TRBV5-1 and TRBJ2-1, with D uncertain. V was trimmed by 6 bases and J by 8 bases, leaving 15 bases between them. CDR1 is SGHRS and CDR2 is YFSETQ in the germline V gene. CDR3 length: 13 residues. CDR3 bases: TGCGCCAGCACAACGGCGGCTGGCGATGAGCAGTTCTTC. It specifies CASTTAAGDEQFF.

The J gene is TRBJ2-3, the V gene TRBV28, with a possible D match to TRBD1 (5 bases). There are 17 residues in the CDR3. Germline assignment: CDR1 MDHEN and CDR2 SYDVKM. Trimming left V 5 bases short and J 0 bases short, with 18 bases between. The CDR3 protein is CASSPARPTASTDTQYF. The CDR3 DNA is TGTGCCAGCAGTCCCGCACGCCCGACAGCTAGCACAGATACGCAGTATTTT.

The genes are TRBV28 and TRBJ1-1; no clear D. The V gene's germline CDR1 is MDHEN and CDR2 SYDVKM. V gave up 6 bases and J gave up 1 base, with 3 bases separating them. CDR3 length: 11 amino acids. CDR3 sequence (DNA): TGTGCCAGCAGCACGAACACTGAAGCTTTCTTT. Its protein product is CASSTNTEAFF.

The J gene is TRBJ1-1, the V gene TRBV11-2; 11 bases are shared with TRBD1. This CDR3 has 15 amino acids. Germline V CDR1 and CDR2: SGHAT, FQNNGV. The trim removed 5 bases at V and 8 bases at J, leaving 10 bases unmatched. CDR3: CASSARDRGIVEAFF. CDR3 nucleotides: TGTGCCAGCAGCGCACGGGACAGGGGGATAGTAGAAGCTTTCTTT.

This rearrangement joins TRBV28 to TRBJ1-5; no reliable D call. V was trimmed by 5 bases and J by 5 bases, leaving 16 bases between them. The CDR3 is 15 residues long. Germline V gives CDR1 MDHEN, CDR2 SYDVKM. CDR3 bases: TGTGCCAGCAGTGGCCGGGCGCTCGGCGATCAGCCCCAGCATTTT. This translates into CASSGRALGDQPQHF.

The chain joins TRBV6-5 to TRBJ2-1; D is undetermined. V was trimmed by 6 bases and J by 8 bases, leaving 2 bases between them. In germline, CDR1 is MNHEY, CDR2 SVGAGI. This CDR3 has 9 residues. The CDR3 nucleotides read TGTGCCAGCAGGGATGAGCAGTTCTTC. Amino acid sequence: CASRDEQFF.

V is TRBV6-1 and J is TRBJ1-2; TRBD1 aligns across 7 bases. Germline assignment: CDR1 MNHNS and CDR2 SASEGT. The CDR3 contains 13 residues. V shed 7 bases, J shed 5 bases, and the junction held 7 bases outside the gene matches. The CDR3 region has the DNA TGTGCCAGCAAGGGACAGTCCTCATATGGCTACACCTTC. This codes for CASKGQSSYGYTF.

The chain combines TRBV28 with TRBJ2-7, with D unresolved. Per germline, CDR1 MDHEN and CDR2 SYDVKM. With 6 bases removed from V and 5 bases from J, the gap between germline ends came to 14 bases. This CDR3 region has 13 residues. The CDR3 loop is CASSHRVRHEQYF. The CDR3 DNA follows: TGTGCCAGCAGCCATAGGGTGAGGCACGAGCAGTACTTC.